Listed below are T cell receptor beta chains from one sample, sequenced in a study of metastatic and nonmetastatic thyroid tumors. TCRdb re-called the PCR reads via MiXCR. This sample carries almost 15,000 clones, 29% of them seen once, and the ten largest clones take roughly half. Material for sequencing was tumor tissue. The receptors were sampled from a male donor with papillary thyroid cancer or a benign thyroid nodule (not recorded which). Some clones in this sample may be carry-over from other donors' samples. CDR3s include the opening cysteine and the closing phenylalanine or tryptophan. A D gene is named only where the DNA matches it firmly. Clone size is given for some rows only: seen once, a few or many times, or a class if the clone is expanded.

J gene	D gene	CDR3 length	V gene	clone size	CDR3 DNA	CDR3 protein
TRBJ2-1	TRBD2	14	TRBV6-1	NA	TGTGCCAGTGATGGGGCGGGAGAGGGGAATCAGCAGTTCTTC	CASDGAGEGNQQFF
TRBJ2-1	NA	14	TRBV18	few	TGTGCCAGCTCTTATACCGGTTATTACAATGAGCAGTTCTTC	CASSYTGYYNEQFF
TRBJ1-2	TRBD1	17	TRBV6-4	NA	TGTGCCAGCAGTCCGACAGGGATCGACAGGTGTTTTTATCGCTACACCTTC	CASSPTGIDRCFYRYTF
TRBJ1-5	NA	15	TRBV4-1	many	TGCGCCAGCAGCCAAGTCCAAGCGAGCAATCAGCCCCAGCATTTT	CASSQVQASNQPQHF
TRBJ2-1	NA	11	TRBV20-1	many	TGCAGTGCTAGAAGTTGGGGTGAGCAGTTCTTC	CSARSWGEQFF
TRBJ2-3	NA	14	TRBV28	many	TGTGCCAGCAGTGCGGACAGCGTCACAGATACGCAGTATTTT	CASSADSVTDTQYF
TRBJ1-5	NA	16	TRBV7-3	many	TGTGCCAGCAGCTTAAGGGGGCAGGGGCCGAATCAGCCCCAGCATTTT	CASSLRGQGPNQPQHF
TRBJ1-2	NA	13	TRBV27	many	TGTGCCAGCTCATATCAGGGTAGAGTTGGCTACACCTTC	CASSYQGRVGYTF
TRBJ2-7	TRBD2	14	TRBV20-1	NA	TGCAGTGCTAGGGCTCTAGCGGGAGTAAGCGAGCAGTACTTC	CSARALAGVSEQYF
TRBJ2-5	NA	14	TRBV28	few	TGTGCCAGCAGTGACAACGTTAACCAAGAGACCCAGTACTTC	CASSDNVNQETQYF
TRBJ2-1	NA	13	TRBV6-1	few	TGTGCCAGCTTGAGGAGCTCCTACAATGAGCAGTTCTTC	CASLRSSYNEQFF
TRBJ2-7	NA	17	TRBV6-1	few	TGTGCCAGCAGTGACCCATTCCTGGCAGGGTCTCGAAGCGAGCAGTACTTC	CASSDPFLAGSRSEQYF
TRBJ2-7	NA	15	TRBV12-3/TRBV12-4	NA	TGTGCCAGCAGTTTATCGCTCCAGGTCGGAGACGAGCAGTACTTC	CASSLSLQVGDEQYF
TRBJ2-7	NA	14	TRBV5-1	NA	TGCGCCAGCAGCTTGGTGGACTTCTCCTACGAGCAGTACTTC	CASSLVDFSYEQYF
TRBJ2-7	TRBD2	15	TRBV27	NA	TGTGCCAGCAGCCCACTAGCGGGAGCATCCTACGAGCAGTACTTC	CASSPLAGASYEQYF
TRBJ1-4	NA	16	TRBV5-1	many	TGCGCCAGCAGCTTCGGCCCTTCGGTTTCTAATGAAAAACTGTTTTTT	CASSFGPSVSNEKLFF
TRBJ1-2	TRBD1	15	TRBV5-6	medium-sized	TGTGCCAGCAGCATGGGGGGACAGGGGGAGATTGGCTACACCTTC	CASSMGGQGEIGYTF
TRBJ2-5	NA	12	TRBV30	NA	TGTGCCTGGAGACGCTGGATGGAGACCCAGTACTTC	CAWRRWMETQYF
TRBJ2-2	NA	15	TRBV7-9	many	TGTGCCAGCAGCTTTTTCGGGACCAACACCGGGGAGCTGTTTTTT	CASSFFGTNTGELFF
TRBJ2-7	NA	14	TRBV27	many	TGTGCCAGCAGTTTACTCCCAGGGGTTCAGGAGCAGTACTTC	CASSLLPGVQEQYF
TRBJ1-1	NA	14	TRBV11-2	medium-sized	TGTGCCAGCAGCTTAAACCCAGCGAACACTGAAGCTTTCTTT	CASSLNPANTEAFF
TRBJ2-5	TRBD1	16	TRBV7-6	NA	TGTGCCAGCAGCTTAATCCCGTGGGAGACAGGGGAGACCCAGTACTTC	CASSLIPWETGETQYF
TRBJ2-1	TRBD1	13	TRBV12-3/TRBV12-4	many	TGTGCCAGCAGTCCAGACAGGGGCAATGAGCAGTTCTTC	CASSPDRGNEQFF
TRBJ1-1	NA	14	TRBV11-3	many	TGTGCCAGCAGCTTTAAGCTCCTGAACACTGAAGCTTTCTTT	CASSFKLLNTEAFF
TRBJ2-7	NA	11	TRBV10-3	NA	TGTGCCATCGGAGGGGGCTACGAGCAGTACTTC	CAIGGGYEQYF
TRBJ1-5	TRBD1	16	TRBV15	few	TGTGCCACCAGCAAGGGACAGGGGAGGACGGGCCAGCCCCAGCATTTT	CATSKGQGRTGQPQHF
TRBJ2-7	NA	15	TRBV20-1	NA	TGCAGTGCTGCTGGACTCGCTGGGTCCTCTGTCGAGAAGTACTTC	CSAAGLAGSSVEKYF
TRBJ2-7	TRBD1	18	TRBV6-1	NA	TGTGCCAGCAGTGAATACACGGCGACCGGGACAGGGTCCTACGAGCAGTACTTC	CASSEYTATGTGSYEQYF
TRBJ2-1	TRBD2	14	TRBV5-5	many	TGTGCCAGCAGCTTTGAGCGGGAGACCAATGAGCAGTTCTTC	CASSFERETNEQFF
TRBJ2-1	TRBD1	15	TRBV7-3	many	TGTGCCAGCAGCCCGACAGGGCTGGGGTTTGGTGAGCAGTTCTTC	CASSPTGLGFGEQFF
TRBJ1-6	NA	13	TRBV6-1	few	TGTGCCAGCAGCGATAGCTATAATTCACCCCTCCACTTT	CASSDSYNSPLHF
TRBJ2-2	NA	14	TRBV7-2	NA	TGTGCCAGCAGCTGGAGACCGGGGACCGGGGAGCTGTTTTTT	CASSWRPGTGELFF
TRBJ2-7	NA	16	TRBV6-2/TRBV6-3	few	TGTGCCAGCAGTTATCTCTCAGGGGGGGACTCCTACGAGCAGTACTTC	CASSYLSGGDSYEQYF
TRBJ1-2	TRBD1	11	TRBV7-9	NA	TGTGCCAGCAGCCGACAGGGCGGCTACACCTTC	CASSRQGGYTF
TRBJ1-2	TRBD1	12	TRBV6-1	many	TGTGCCAGCGAACCGGGACAGTATGGCTACACCTTC	CASEPGQYGYTF
TRBJ1-1	TRBD1	16	TRBV6-1	medium-sized	TGTGCCAGCAGTGAAGCGCCCACAGGGGCGAACACTGAAGCTTTCTTT	CASSEAPTGANTEAFF
TRBJ2-7	NA	14	TRBV18	NA	TGTGCCAGCTCACCTAGCCGCGGCTCCTACGAGCAGTACTTC	CASSPSRGSYEQYF
TRBJ1-1	TRBD1	15	TRBV5-1	NA	TGCGCCAGCAGGTTCCGGGACAGGGGGTCCACTGAAGCTTTCTTT	CASRFRDRGSTEAFF
TRBJ1-2	TRBD1	13	TRBV20-1	many	TGCAGTGCTAGATCAGGGGGCGACTATGGCTACACCTTC	CSARSGGDYGYTF
TRBJ1-2	NA	13	TRBV5-4	many	TGTGCCAGCAGCTTAACAGGCGACTATGGCTACACCTTC	CASSLTGDYGYTF
TRBJ1-6	TRBD1	16	TRBV4-1	medium-sized	TGCGCCAGCAGCCAAGAGGAGACAGGGAATAATTCACCCCTCCACTTT	CASSQEETGNNSPLHF
TRBJ2-1	NA	15	TRBV12-3/TRBV12-4	NA	TGTGCCAGCAGTGCTAGTATGGAGATTTACAATGAGCAGTTCTTC	CASSASMEIYNEQFF
TRBJ1-5	NA	16	TRBV7-6	NA	TGTGCCAGCAGCCAGAGGGCGGGGGACGGAAATCAGCCCCAGCATTTT	CASSQRAGDGNQPQHF
TRBJ1-2	NA	12	TRBV12-3/TRBV12-4	NA	TGTGCCGTAGGACACCCTAACTATGGCTACACCTTC	CAVGHPNYGYTF
TRBJ1-2	TRBD1	14	TRBV20-1	NA	TGCAGTGCTAGTGGGGCAGGGGGCGGCTATGGCTACACCTTC	CSASGAGGGYGYTF
TRBJ2-6	NA	16	TRBV4-1	NA	TGCGCCAGCAAACATGGGGCATCGTATCGGGCCTACGTCCTGACTTTC	CASKHGASYRAYVLTF
TRBJ2-7	NA	13	TRBV20-1	many	TGCAGTGCTTCCAGTGGGGACCACTACGAGCAGTACTTC	CSASSGDHYEQYF
TRBJ1-1	NA	12	TRBV5-1	many	TGCGCCAGCAGCTTGGGGAGCACTGAAGCTTTCTTT	CASSLGSTEAFF
TRBJ1-5	TRBD1	16	TRBV30	NA	TGTGCCTGGAGTGTATACAGGACAGGAATCAATCAGCCCCAGCATTTT	CAWSVYRTGINQPQHF
TRBJ2-2	NA	15	TRBV19	few	TGTGCCAGTAGTCTGGGGCAGAAACACACCGGGGAGCTGTTTTTT	CASSLGQKHTGELFF